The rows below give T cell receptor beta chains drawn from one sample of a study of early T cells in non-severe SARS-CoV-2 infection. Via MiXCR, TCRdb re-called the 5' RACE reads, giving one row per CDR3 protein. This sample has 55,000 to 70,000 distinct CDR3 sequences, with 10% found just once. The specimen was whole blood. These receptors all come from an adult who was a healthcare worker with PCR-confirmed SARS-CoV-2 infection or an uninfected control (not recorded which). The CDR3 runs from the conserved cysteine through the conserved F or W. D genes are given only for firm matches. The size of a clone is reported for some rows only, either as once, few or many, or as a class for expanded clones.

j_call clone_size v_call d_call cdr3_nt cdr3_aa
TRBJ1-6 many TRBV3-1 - TGTGCCAGCAGCTACCTTCTAGGGAATTCACCCCTCCACTTT CASSYLLGNSPLHF
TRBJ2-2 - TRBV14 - TGCGCCAGCAGCCCGACAGGCTCGAAGCTCTCCGGGGAGCTGTTTTTT CASSPTGSKLSGELFF
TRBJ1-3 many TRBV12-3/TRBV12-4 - TGTGCCAGCAGTTTAGGATTCTCTGGAAACACCATATATTTT CASSLGFSGNTIYF
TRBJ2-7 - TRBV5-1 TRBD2 TGCGCCAGCAGCCGAGCGGGAGCCTACGAGCAGTACTTC CASSRAGAYEQYF
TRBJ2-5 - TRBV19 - TGTGCCAGTAGACGTGGGAACGGAGAGACCCAGTACTTC CASRRGNGETQYF
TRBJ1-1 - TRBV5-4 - TGTGCCAGCAGCTTGGAGGGACGGGAGAACACTGAAGCTTTCTTT CASSLEGRENTEAFF
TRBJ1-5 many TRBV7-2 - TGTGCCAGCAGCTTAGCGAAGAATAGCAATCAGCCCCAGCATTTT CASSLAKNSNQPQHF
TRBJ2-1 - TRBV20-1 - TGCAGTGCTAGCCTCAGGGGCCTCCACAATGAGCAGTTCTTC CSASLRGLHNEQFF
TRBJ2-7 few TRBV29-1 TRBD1 TGCAGCGTTGGGACAGGGGGGCGCGAGCAGTACTTC CSVGTGGREQYF
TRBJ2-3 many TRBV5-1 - TGCGCCAGCAGCTTGGAGAGCGGCCCCACAGTTGGTACGCAGTATTTT CASSLESGPTVGTQYF
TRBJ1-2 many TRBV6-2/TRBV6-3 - TGTGCCAGCAGGGAGCAGAACCGGGACACGATTAACTATGGCTACACCTTC CASREQNRDTINYGYTF
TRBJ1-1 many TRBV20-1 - TGCAGTGCTGCTACCGGGTTGAACACTGAAGCTTTCTTT CSAATGLNTEAFF
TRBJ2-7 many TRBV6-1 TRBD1 TGTGCCAGCAGTCCGGGACAGGTAACCTACGAGCAGTACTTC CASSPGQVTYEQYF
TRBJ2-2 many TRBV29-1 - TGCAGCGCCAGGCAAGGGGAAAACACCGGGGAGCTGTTTTTT CSARQGENTGELFF
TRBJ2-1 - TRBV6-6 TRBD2 TGTGCCAGCAGTACCCGGACTAGCGGGAGTGCTGAGCAGTTCTTC CASSTRTSGSAEQFF
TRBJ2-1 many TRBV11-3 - TGTGCCAGCAGCTTAGGGGGCGGCAATGAGCAGTTCTTC CASSLGGGNEQFF
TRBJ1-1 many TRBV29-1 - TGCAGCGTTGACCAGCCTGAAGCTTTCTTT CSVDQPEAFF
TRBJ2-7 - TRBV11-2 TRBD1 TGTGCCAGCAGCCGGGACAGGGGATACGAGCAGTACTTC CASSRDRGYEQYF
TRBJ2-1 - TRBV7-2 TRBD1 TGTGCCAGCGGGGACAGGGGGACTAATGAGCAGTTCTTC CASGDRGTNEQFF
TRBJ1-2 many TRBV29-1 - TGCAGCGTTTTTGACTATGGCTACACCTTC CSVFDYGYTF
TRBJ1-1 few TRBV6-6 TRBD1 TGTGCCAGCATCGACAGGGGGGACACTGAAGCTTTCTTT CASIDRGDTEAFF
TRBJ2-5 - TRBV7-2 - TGTGCCAGCAGCTTTAATCCGGCGACAAACAAGGGGACCCAGTACTTC CASSFNPATNKGTQYF
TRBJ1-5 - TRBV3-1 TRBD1 TGTGCCAGCAGCCAAGGGGACAGACCCAATCAGCCCCAGCATTTT CASSQGDRPNQPQHF